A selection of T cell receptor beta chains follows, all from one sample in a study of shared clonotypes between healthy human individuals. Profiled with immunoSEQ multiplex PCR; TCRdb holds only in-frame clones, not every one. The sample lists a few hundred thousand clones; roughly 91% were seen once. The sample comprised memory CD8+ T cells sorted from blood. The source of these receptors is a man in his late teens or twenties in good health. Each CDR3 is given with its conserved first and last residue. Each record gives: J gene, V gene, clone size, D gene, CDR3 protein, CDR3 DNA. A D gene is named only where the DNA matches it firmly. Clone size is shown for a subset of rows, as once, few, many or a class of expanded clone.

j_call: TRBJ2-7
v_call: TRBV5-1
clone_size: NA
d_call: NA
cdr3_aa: CASSLLTAPSSYEQYF
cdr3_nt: TGCGCCAGCAGCCTCTTGACAGCCCCATCTTCCTACGAGCAGTACTTC

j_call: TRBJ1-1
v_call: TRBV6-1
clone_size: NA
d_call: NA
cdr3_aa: CASSVGTEAFF
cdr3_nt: TGTGCCAGCAGCGTTGGCACTGAAGCTTTCTTT

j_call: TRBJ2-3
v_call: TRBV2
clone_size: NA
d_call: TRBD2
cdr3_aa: CASSGQTSIVDTQYF
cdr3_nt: TGTGCCAGCAGTGGACAGACTAGCATTGTAGATACGCAGTATTTT

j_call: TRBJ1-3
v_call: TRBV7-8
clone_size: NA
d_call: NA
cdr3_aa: CASSLVSGGSGNTIYF
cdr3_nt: TGTGCCAGCAGCTTGGTCAGTGGGGGGTCTGGAAACACCATATATTTT

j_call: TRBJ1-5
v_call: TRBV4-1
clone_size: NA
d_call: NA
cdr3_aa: CASSQRRGGVQPQHF
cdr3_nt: TGCGCCAGCAGCCAAAGGAGAGGGGGTGTTCAGCCCCAGCATTTT

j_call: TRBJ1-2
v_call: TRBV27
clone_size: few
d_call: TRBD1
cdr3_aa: CASSFYDRGYGYTF
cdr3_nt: TGTGCCAGCAGTTTTTATGACAGGGGTTATGGCTACACCTTC

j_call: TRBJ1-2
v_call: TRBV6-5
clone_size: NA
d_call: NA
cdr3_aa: CASSYSEAGYGYTF
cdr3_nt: TGTGCCAGCAGTTACTCGGAAGCAGGGTATGGCTACACCTTC

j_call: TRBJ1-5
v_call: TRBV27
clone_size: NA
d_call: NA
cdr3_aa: CASRRGVRNQPQHF
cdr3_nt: TGTGCCAGCAGGAGAGGGGTTAGGAATCAGCCCCAGCATTTT

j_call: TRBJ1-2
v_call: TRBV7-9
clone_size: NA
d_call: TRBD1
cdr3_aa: CASSLGTGLYGYTF
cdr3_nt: TGTGCCAGCAGCTTAGGGACAGGGCTATATGGCTACACCTTC

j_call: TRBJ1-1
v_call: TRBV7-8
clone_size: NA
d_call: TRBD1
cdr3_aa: CASSSGGGWNTEAFF
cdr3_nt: TGTGCCAGCAGCTCAGGGGGAGGGTGGAACACTGAAGCTTTCTTT

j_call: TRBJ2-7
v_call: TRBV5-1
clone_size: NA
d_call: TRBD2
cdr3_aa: CASSLTTSGRGEQYF
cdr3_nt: TGCGCCAGCAGCTTGACGACTAGCGGGAGAGGAGAGCAGTACTTC

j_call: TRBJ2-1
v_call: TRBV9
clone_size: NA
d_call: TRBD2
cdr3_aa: CASSVALAGHNEQFF
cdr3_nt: TGTGCCAGCAGCGTAGCACTAGCGGGTCACAATGAGCAGTTCTTC

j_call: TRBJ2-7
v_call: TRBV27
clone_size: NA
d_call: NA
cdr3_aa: CASDCFRGYEQYF
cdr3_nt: TGTGCCAGCGACTGTTTCCGGGGGTACGAGCAGTACTTC

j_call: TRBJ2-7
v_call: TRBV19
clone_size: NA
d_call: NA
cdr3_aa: CASSIDRGNGYEQYF
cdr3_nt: TGTGCCAGTAGTATAGATCGGGGGAATGGATACGAGCAGTACTTC

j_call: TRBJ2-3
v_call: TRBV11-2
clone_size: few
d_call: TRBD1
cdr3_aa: CASSHYGTVFTDTQYF
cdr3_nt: TGTGCCAGCAGCCACTACGGGACAGTCTTCACAGATACGCAGTATTTT

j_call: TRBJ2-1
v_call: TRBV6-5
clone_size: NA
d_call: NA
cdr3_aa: CASSYNPGNEQFF
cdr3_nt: TGTGCCAGCAGTTACAACCCCGGCAATGAGCAGTTCTTC

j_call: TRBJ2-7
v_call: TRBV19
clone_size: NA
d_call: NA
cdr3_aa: CASSSGVTYEQYF
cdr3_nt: TGTGCCAGTAGTTCGGGGGTCACCTACGAGCAGTACTTC

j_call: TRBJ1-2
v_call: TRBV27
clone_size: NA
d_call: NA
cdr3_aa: CASSFDRWLGYTF
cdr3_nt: TGTGCCAGCAGTTTCGACAGGTGGTTAGGCTACACCTTC

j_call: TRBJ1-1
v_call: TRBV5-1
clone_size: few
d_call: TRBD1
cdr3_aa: CASSLGQGRTEAFF
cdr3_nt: TGCGCCAGCAGCCTAGGACAGGGTCGGACTGAAGCTTTCTTT

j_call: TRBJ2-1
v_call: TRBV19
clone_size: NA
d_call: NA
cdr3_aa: CASSILFMGHNEQFF
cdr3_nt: TGTGCCAGTAGTATCCTCTTCATGGGTCACAATGAGCAGTTCTTC

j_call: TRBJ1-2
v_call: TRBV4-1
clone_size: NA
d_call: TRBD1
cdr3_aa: CASRLLYRGLYGYTF
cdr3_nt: TGCGCCAGCAGACTTCTCTATAGGGGGCTGTATGGCTACACCTTC